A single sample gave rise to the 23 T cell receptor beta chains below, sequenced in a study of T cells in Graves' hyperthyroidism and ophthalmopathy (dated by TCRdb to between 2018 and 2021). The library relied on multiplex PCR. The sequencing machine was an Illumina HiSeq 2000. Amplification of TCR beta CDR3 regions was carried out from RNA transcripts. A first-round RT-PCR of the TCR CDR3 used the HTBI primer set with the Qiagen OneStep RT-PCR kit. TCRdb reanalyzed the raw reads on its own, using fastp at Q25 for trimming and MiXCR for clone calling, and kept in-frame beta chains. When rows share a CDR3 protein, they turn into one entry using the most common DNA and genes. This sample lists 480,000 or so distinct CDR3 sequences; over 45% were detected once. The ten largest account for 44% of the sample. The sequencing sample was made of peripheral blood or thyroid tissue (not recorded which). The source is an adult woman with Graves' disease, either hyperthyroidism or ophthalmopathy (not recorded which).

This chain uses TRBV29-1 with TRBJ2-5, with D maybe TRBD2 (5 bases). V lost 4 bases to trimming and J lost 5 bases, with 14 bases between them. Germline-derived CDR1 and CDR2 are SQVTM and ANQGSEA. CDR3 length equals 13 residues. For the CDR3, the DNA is TGCAGCGTTGCGGCCCGGGATGGGGAGACCCAGTACTTC. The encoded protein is CSVAARDGETQYF.

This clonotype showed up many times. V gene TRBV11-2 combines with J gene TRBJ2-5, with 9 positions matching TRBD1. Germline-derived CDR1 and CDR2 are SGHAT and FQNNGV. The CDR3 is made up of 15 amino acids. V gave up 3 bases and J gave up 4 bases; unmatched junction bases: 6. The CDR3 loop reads CASSFLQGAAETQYF. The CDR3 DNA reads TGTGCCAGCAGCTTCCTACAGGGGGCTGCAGAGACCCAGTACTTC.

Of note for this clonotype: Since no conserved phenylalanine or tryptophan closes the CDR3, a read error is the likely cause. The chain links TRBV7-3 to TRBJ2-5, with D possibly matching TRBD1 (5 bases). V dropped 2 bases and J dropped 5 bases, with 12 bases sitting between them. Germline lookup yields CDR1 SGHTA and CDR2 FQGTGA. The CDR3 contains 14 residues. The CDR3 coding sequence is TGTGCCAGCAGCTTAGCAGGGCTAGGGGAGACCCAGTACCTC. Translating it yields CASSLAGLGETQYL.

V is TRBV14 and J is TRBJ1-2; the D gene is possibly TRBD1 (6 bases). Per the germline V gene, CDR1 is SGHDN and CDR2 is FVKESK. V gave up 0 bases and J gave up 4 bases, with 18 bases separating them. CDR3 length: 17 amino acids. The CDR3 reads CASSQDNRTGTLYGYTF. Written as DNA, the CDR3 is TGTGCCAGCAGCCAAGATAACAGAACAGGGACGCTCTATGGCTACACCTTC.

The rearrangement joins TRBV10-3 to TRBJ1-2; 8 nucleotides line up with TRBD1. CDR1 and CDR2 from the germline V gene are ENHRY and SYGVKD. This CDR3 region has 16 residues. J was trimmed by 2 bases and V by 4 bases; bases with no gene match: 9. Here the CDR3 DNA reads TGTGCCATCAGTGGCCAGGACAGGGCCCTGAACTATGGCTACACCTTC. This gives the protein CAISGQDRALNYGYTF.

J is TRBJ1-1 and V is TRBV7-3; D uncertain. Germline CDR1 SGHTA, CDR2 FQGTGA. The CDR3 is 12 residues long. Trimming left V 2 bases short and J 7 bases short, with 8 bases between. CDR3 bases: TGTGCCAGCAGCTTAGCCTCAAGTGAAGCTTTCTTT. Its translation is CASSLASSEAFF.

The CDR3 nucleotides are TGCAGTGCTAGGTCCAGTAGCAATCAGCCCCAGCATTTT. Its protein is CSARSSSNQPQHF. This chain uses TRBV20-1 with TRBJ1-5; the D is unclear. The CDR3 has 13 residues. Germline CDR1 and CDR2: DFQATT and SNEGSKA (reference sequence). V gave up 3 bases and J gave up 0 bases, with 6 bases separating them.

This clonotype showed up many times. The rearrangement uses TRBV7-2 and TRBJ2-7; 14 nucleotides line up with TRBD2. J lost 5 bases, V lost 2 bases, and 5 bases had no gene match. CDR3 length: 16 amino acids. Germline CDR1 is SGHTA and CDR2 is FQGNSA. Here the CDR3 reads CASSLNRLAGGDEQYF. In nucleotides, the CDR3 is TGTGCCAGCAGCTTAAATCGACTAGCGGGAGGGGACGAGCAGTACTTC.

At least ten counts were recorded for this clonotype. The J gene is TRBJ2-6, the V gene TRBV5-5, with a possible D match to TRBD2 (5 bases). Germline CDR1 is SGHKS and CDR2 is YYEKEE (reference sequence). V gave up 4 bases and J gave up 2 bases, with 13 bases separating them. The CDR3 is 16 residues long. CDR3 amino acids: CASSHVGGPGANVLTF. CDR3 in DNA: TGTGCCAGCAGCCATGTAGGAGGCCCTGGGGCCAACGTCCTGACTTTC.

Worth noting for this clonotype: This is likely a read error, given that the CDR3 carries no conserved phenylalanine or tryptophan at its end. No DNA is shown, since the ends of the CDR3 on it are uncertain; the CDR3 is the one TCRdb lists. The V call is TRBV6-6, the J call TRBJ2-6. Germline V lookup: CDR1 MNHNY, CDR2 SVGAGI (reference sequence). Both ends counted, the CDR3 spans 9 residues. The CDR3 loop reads CASSYSRPS.

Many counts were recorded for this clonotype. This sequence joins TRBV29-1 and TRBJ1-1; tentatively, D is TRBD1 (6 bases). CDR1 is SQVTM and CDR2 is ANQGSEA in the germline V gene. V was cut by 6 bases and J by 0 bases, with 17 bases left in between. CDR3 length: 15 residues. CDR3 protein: CSVKGGTVMNTEAFF. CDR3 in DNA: TGCAGCGTCAAAGGGGGGACTGTCATGAACACTGAAGCTTTCTTT.

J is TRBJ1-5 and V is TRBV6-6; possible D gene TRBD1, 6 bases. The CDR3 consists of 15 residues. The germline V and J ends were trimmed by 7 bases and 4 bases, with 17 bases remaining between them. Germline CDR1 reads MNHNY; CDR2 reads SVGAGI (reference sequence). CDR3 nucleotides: TGTGCCAGCACCGAGAGAACCGGGACAAATCAGCCCCAGCATTTT. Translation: CASTERTGTNQPQHF.

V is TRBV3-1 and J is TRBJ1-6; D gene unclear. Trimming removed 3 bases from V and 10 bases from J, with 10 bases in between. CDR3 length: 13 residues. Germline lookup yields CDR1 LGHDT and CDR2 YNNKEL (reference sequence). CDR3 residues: CASSQNFRSPLHF. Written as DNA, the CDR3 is TGTGCCAGCAGCCAGAACTTCAGATCACCCCTCCACTTT.

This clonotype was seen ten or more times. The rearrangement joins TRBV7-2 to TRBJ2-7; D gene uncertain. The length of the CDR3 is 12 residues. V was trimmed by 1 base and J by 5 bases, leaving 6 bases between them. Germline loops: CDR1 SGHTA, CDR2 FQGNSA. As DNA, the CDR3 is TGTGCCAGCAGCTTAGATGTTGACGAGCAGTACTTC. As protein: CASSLDVDEQYF. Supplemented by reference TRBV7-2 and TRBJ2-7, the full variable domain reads GAGVSQSPSNKVTEKGKDVELRCDPISGHTALYWYRQSLGQGLEFLIYFQGNSAPDKSGLPSDRFSAERTGGSVSTLTIQRTQQEDSAVYLCASSLDVDEQYFGPGTRLTVT.

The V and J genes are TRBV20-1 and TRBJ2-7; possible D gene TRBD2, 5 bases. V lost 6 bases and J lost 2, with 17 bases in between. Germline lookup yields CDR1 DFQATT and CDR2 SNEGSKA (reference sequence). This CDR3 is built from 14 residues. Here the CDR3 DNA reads TGCAGTGCCCAAACACAACGGGGTCCCTACGAGCAGTACTTC. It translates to CSAQTQRGPYEQYF.

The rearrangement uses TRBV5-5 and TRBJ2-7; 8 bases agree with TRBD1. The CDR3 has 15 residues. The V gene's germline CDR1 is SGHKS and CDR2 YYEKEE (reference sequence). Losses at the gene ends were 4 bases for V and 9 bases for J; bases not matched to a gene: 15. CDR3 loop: CASSLRDRTPSWQYF. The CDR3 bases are TGTGCCAGCAGCCTACGGGACAGGACCCCTTCGTGGCAGTACTTC. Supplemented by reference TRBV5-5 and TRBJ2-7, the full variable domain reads DAGVTQSPTHLIKTRGQQVTLRCSPISGHKSVSWYQQVLGQGPQFIFQYYEKEERGRGNFPDRFSARQFPNYSSELNVNALLLGDSALYLCASSLRDRTPSWQYFGPGTRLTVT.

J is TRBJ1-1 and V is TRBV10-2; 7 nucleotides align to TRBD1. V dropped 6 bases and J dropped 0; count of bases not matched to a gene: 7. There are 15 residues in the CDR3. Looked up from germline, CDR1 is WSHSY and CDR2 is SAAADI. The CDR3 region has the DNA TGCGCCAGCAGACCGGGACAGAGAATGAACACTGAAGCTTTCTTT. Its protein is CASRPGQRMNTEAFF.

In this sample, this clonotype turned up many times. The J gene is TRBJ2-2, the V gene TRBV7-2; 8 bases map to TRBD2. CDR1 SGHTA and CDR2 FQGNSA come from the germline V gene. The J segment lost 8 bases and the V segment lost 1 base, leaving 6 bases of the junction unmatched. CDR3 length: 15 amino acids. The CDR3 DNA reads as TGTGCCAGCAGCTTAGAGGCGGGGGGCGCGGGGGAGCTGTTTTTT. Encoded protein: CASSLEAGGAGELFF. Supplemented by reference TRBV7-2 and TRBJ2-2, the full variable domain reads GAGVSQSPSNKVTEKGKDVELRCDPISGHTALYWYRQSLGQGLEFLIYFQGNSAPDKSGLPSDRFSAERTGGSVSTLTIQRTQQEDSAVYLCASSLEAGGAGELFFGEGSRLTVL.

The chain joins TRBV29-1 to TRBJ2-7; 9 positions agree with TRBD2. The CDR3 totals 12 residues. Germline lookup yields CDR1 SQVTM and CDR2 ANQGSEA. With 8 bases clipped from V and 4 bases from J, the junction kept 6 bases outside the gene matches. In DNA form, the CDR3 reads TGCAGCAGTTTTAGCGGGAGTTACGAGCAGTACTTC. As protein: CSSFSGSYEQYF.

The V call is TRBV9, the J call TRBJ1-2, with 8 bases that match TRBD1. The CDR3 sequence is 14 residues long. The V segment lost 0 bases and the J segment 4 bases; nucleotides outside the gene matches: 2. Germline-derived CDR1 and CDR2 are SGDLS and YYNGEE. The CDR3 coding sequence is TGTGCCAGCAGCGTAGGACAGGGGTTCTATGGCTACACCTTC. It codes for CASSVGQGFYGYTF.

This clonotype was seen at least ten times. The CDR3 bases are TGTGCCAGCAGTGATGGGTTAATCGAGACCCAGTACTTC. Translating it yields CASSDGLIETQYF. This chain connects TRBV6-1 to TRBJ2-5, with D hard to call. Trimming took off 3 bases at V and 5 bases at J, with 10 bases between the two ends. Per the germline V gene, CDR1 is MNHNS and CDR2 is SASEGT. This CDR3 contains 13 residues.

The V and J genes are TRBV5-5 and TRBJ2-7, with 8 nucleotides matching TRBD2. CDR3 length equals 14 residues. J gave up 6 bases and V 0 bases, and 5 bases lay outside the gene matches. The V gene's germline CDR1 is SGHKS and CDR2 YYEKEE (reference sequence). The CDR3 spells CASSLAGGPSEQYF. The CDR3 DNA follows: TGTGCCAGCAGCTTGGCGGGAGGGCCGAGCGAGCAGTACTTC.

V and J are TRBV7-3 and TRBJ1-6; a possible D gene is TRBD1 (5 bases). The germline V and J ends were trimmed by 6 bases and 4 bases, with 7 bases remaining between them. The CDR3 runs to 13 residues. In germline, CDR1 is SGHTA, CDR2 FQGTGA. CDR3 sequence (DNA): TGTGCCAGCAGTCCAGGGTATAATTCACCCCTCCACTTT. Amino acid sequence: CASSPGYNSPLHF.